The 29 T cell receptor beta chains reported below all come from one sample, sequenced in a study of control samples from healthy donors and cancer patients. Clones were read by immunoSEQ multiplex PCR, and TCRdb kept only the in-frame ones, dropping some. The table lists around 75,000 clones, roughly 92% of them singletons. Sample: blood. The receptors come from a woman between 55 and 75 years old in good health.

This clone was observed a single time. The chain carries TRBV28 and TRBJ1-6; D is unclear. Trimming stripped 6 bases from V and 10 bases from J, with 16 bases between. Germline V gene sequence: CDR1 MDHEN, CDR2 SYDVKM. This CDR3 has 14 amino acids. The CDR3 region has the DNA TGTGCCAGCAGCCAAGTTTCGGGGAAGTCACCCCTCCACTTT. Translation gives CASSQVSGKSPLHF.

This clone was seen once. The rearrangement joins TRBV5-1 to TRBJ2-7; D assignment may be TRBD1 or TRBD2 (5 bases each). Trimming removed 1 base from V and 6 bases from J, with 17 bases in between. This CDR3 is 15 amino acids long. CDR1 SGHRS and CDR2 YFSETQ come from the germline V gene. The CDR3 coding sequence is TGCGCCAGCAGCTTGAACGGGGCAGGGTCCGGCGAGCAGTACTTC. It translates to CASSLNGAGSGEQYF.

This clone was found once. The rearrangement links TRBV9 to TRBJ2-3, with 10 bases aligning to TRBD1. Per germline, CDR1 SGDLS and CDR2 YYNGEE. Losses at the gene ends were 4 bases for V and 2 bases for J; bases not matched to a gene: 16. This CDR3 is built from 19 residues. The CDR3: CASSPPGRPGQGITDTQYF. The CDR3 region has the DNA TGTGCCAGCAGCCCACCCGGCCGTCCGGGACAGGGGATCACAGATACGCAGTATTTT.

The rearrangement joins TRBV9 to TRBJ2-3, with TRBD2 identical over 8 bases. Losses at the gene ends were 3 bases for V and 2 bases for J; bases not matched to a gene: 14. Germline-derived CDR1 and CDR2 are SGDLS and YYNGEE. This CDR3 region has 18 residues. The CDR3 region is CASSAAPGTSSFTDTQYF. The CDR3 coding sequence is TGTGCCAGCAGCGCCGCCCCCGGGACTAGTTCCTTCACAGATACGCAGTATTTT.

The chain links TRBV5-1 to TRBJ2-1; the D gene is possibly TRBD2 (5 bases). The germline V gene has CDR1 SGHRS and CDR2 YFSETQ. The length of the CDR3 is 13 residues. Trimming removed 4 bases from V and 2 bases from J, with 7 bases in between. In DNA form, the CDR3 reads TGCGCCAGCAGCACGGGGACCTACAATGAGCAGTTCTTC. This encodes CASSTGTYNEQFF. Supplemented by reference TRBV5-1 and TRBJ2-1, the full variable domain reads KAGVTQTPRYLIKTRGQQVTLSCSPISGHRSVSWYQQTPGQGLQFLFEYFSETQRNKGNFPGRFSGRQFSNSRSEMNVSTLELGDSALYLCASSTGTYNEQFFGPGTRLTVL.

The chain joins TRBV6-5 to TRBJ2-2; 9 nucleotides match TRBD1. Losses at the gene ends were 7 bases for V and 8 bases for J; bases not matched to a gene: 11. Germline CDR1 is MNHEY and CDR2 is SVGAGI. This CDR3 is 15 amino acids long. The CDR3 region is CASKRTRTGDGELFF. As DNA, the CDR3 is TGTGCCAGCAAAAGAACCCGGACAGGGGATGGGGAGCTGTTTTTT.

The chain employs TRBV2 and TRBJ2-3; D not certain. Germline-derived CDR1 and CDR2 are SNHLY and FYNNEI. Trimming left V 6 bases short and J 0 bases short, with 10 bases between. This CDR3 contains 14 residues. CDR3 DNA: TGTGCCAGCAGGAGAAGGTCAAGCACAGATACGCAGTATTTT. It encodes CASRRRSSTDTQYF. Based on the CDR3 plus reference TRBV2 and TRBJ2-3, the full variable domain is EPEVTQTPSHQVTQMGQEVILRCVPISNHLYFYWYRQILGQKVEFLVSFYNNEISEKSEIFDDQFSVERPDGSNFTLKIRSTKLEDSAMYFCASRRRSSTDTQYFGPGTRLTVL.

J is TRBJ2-1 and V is TRBV14, with TRBD2 identical over 7 bases. Per germline, CDR1 SGHDN and CDR2 FVKESK. The CDR3 runs 17 residues. J gave up 0 bases and V 4 bases, and 9 bases lay outside the gene matches. CDR3 loop: CASSPPRGGGSYNEQFF. Written as DNA, the CDR3 is TGTGCCAGCAGCCCCCCCCGTGGGGGGGGCTCCTACAATGAGCAGTTCTTC.

J is TRBJ2-5 and V is TRBV7-2; unclear D gene. V was shortened by 5 bases and J by 5 bases, with 9 bases between the two germline ends. CDR1 is SGHTA, CDR2 FQGNSA, per germline. The CDR3 sequence is 12 residues long. CDR3 nucleotide sequence: TGTGCCAGCAGCCCCGCTGGGGAGACCCAGTACTTC. Translating it yields CASSPAGETQYF.

The chain joins TRBV19 to TRBJ1-1; D remains unclear. The CDR3 loop spans 14 amino acids. The germline V and J ends were trimmed by 6 bases and 1 base, with 12 bases remaining between them. The V gene's germline CDR1 is LNHDA and CDR2 SQIVND (reference sequence). The CDR3 region has the DNA TGTGCCAGTAGGGCCGGCGTATCGAACACTGAAGCTTTCTTT. Its protein product is CASRAGVSNTEAFF.

The rearrangement uses TRBV14 and TRBJ1-3; D is uncertain. Germline CDR1 reads SGHDN; CDR2 reads FVKESK. The CDR3 spans 16 residues. V was cut by 4 bases and J by 0 bases, with 13 bases left in between. The CDR3 is CASSPRRVSSGNTIYF. Written as DNA, the CDR3 is TGTGCCAGCAGCCCCCGGCGCGTTAGCTCTGGAAACACCATATATTTT.

This chain uses TRBV20-1 with TRBJ1-5; D unclear. Germline CDR1 and CDR2: DFQATT and SNEGSKA (reference sequence). This CDR3 is 12 amino acids long. The V end was cut by 3 bases, the J end by 3 bases, with 6 bases between. The CDR3 sequence: CSASRVNQPQHF. The CDR3 nucleotides read TGCAGTGCTAGTCGTGTCAATCAGCCCCAGCATTTT.

The V and J genes are TRBV24-1 and TRBJ2-1; 12 bases agree with TRBD1. The CDR3 contains 17 residues. The junction had 7 bases not matched to a gene; V was cut back by 3 bases and J by 5 bases. Germline V gene data show CDR1 as KGHDR and CDR2 as SFDVKD. The CDR3 region is CATSDPVGQGADNEQFF. DNA of the CDR3: TGTGCCACCAGTGATCCGGTGGGACAGGGGGCAGACAATGAGCAGTTCTTC.

This rearrangement joins TRBV28 to TRBJ1-4; TRBD1 matches 7 bases. Germline trimming cut 5 bases from V and 6 bases from J; bases unmatched to any gene: 6. Germline-derived CDR1 and CDR2 are MDHEN and SYDVKM. The CDR3 runs to 14 residues. As DNA, the CDR3 is TGTGCCAGCAGTCCTACAGGGGTGGATGAAAAACTGTTTTTT. Translation: CASSPTGVDEKLFF.

The chain recombines TRBV7-7 with TRBJ2-6; no reliable D call. Germline lookup yields CDR1 SSHAT and CDR2 FNYEAQ (reference sequence). The CDR3 loop spans 18 amino acids. V lost 5 bases to trimming and J lost 5 bases, with 22 bases between them. The CDR3 here is CASSKAPNAQSRANVLTF. DNA of the CDR3: TGTGCCAGCAGCAAGGCGCCTAATGCACAAAGTCGGGCCAACGTCCTGACTTTC.

V usage is TRBV4-1 and J usage is TRBJ2-7; a possible D gene is TRBD2 (6 bases). The CDR3 runs to 15 residues. Deletions cut 0 bases from V and 2 bases from J, with 11 bases between. Germline CDR1 reads MGHRA; CDR2 reads YSYEKL. The CDR3 sequence is CASSQDGTPTYEQYF. The CDR3 DNA reads TGCGCCAGCAGCCAAGACGGGACTCCGACCTACGAGCAGTACTTC.

The count of this clone is one. This chain joins TRBV5-6 and TRBJ1-6; no reliable D call. The CDR3 covers 14 residues. Trimming stripped 2 bases from V and 8 bases from J, with 11 bases between. Germline V CDR1 and CDR2: SGHDT, YYEEEE. The CDR3 protein is CASSLFQVHSPLHF. CDR3 in DNA: TGTGCCAGCAGCTTATTTCAGGTTCATTCACCCCTCCACTTT.

The gene calls are TRBV5-6 and TRBJ1-1, with 10 positions matching TRBD1. The CDR3 is 17 amino acids. Per the germline V gene, CDR1 is SGHDT and CDR2 is YYEEEE. The V gene end was trimmed by 4 bases and the J gene end by 3 bases; junction bases not matched to a gene: 12. The CDR3 DNA sequence: TGTGCCAGCAGCCTACTTTTAATAGGACAGGGGGACACTGAAGCTTTCTTT. This codes for CASSLLLIGQGDTEAFF. Full variable domain (remainder filled in from reference TRBV5-6 and TRBJ1-1): DAGVTQSPTHLIKTRGQQVTLRCSPKSGHDTVSWYQQALGQGPQFIFQYYEEEERQRGNFPDRFSGHQFPNYSSELNVNALLLGDSALYLCASSLLLIGQGDTEAFFGQGTRLTVV.

This chain links TRBV7-9 with TRBJ2-3; possible D gene TRBD2, 6 bases. The CDR3 consists of 14 residues. Looked up from germline, CDR1 is SEHNR and CDR2 is FQNEAQ (reference sequence). Trimming removed 5 bases from V and 13 bases from J, with 22 bases in between. CDR3 nucleotide sequence: TGTGCCAGCAGCACCACCGGGACTCCCCCCGGGGAGTATTTT. It translates to CASSTTGTPPGEYF. The full variable domain, its missing parts supplied by reference TRBV7-9 and TRBJ2-3, is DTGVSQNPRHKITKRGQNVTFRCDPISEHNRLYWYRQTLGQGPEFLTYFQNEAQLEKSRLLSDRFSAERPKGSFSTLEIQRTEQGDSAMYLCASSTTGTPPGEYFGPGTRLTVL.

V and J are TRBV18 and TRBJ1-1; D perhaps matches TRBD1 (5 bases). The CDR3 runs 14 residues. Trimming took 5 bases from V and 4 from J, leaving 14 bases between them. Germline CDR1 reads KGHSH; CDR2 reads LQKENI. CDR3 loop: CASSTNIQGTEAFF. CDR3 nucleotide sequence: TGTGCCAGCTCAACGAACATTCAGGGCACTGAAGCTTTCTTT. Looking up the rest from reference TRBV18 and TRBJ1-1 gives the full variable domain: NAGVMQNPRHLVRRRGQEARLRCSPMKGHSHVYWYRQLPEEGLKFMVYLQKENIIDESGMPKERFSAEFPKEGPSILRIQQVVRGDSAAYFCASSTNIQGTEAFFGQGTRLTVV.

The CDR3, as DNA: TGTGCCAGCAGCCACGGAACCGGGACATGGTGGGATTCACCCCTCCACTTT. Translating gives CASSHGTGTWWDSPLHF. V is TRBV3-1 (or the pseudogene TRBV3-2) and J is TRBJ1-6, with D possibly matching TRBD1 (6 bases). Per the germline V gene, CDR1 is LGHDT and CDR2 is YNNKEL (reference sequence). The CDR3 loop spans 17 amino acids. Trimming took off 3 bases at V and 8 bases at J, with 20 bases between the two ends.

The chain has TRBV7-9 and TRBJ1-4, with no clear D. The V gene's germline CDR1 is SEHNR and CDR2 FQNEAQ (reference sequence). V lost 4 bases and J 7 bases, leaving 10 bases between the germline ends. The length of the CDR3 is 13 residues. The CDR3: CASSYLGFEKLFF. For the CDR3, the DNA is TGTGCCAGCAGCTATTTGGGTTTTGAAAAACTGTTTTTT.

This clone was seen only a few times. This rearrangement joins TRBV7-9 to TRBJ2-1; D is perhaps TRBD1 (6 bases). The CDR3 has 12 residues. The V gene's germline CDR1 is SEHNR and CDR2 FQNEAQ (reference sequence). V was clipped by 5 bases and J by 7 bases, with 9 bases between them. The CDR3 loop reads CASSVRGNEQFF. CDR3 nucleotide sequence: TGTGCCAGCAGCGTAAGGGGGAATGAGCAGTTCTTC.

The V call is TRBV27, the J call TRBJ2-5, with D tentatively TRBD1 (6 bases). Germline values: CDR1 MNHEY, CDR2 SMNVEV (reference sequence). CDR3 length equals 14 residues. Trimming took 3 bases from V and 5 from J, leaving 13 bases between them. This CDR3 reads CASSLAGAGETQYF. The CDR3, as DNA: TGTGCCAGCAGTTTGGCAGGGGCAGGGGAGACCCAGTACTTC.

V and J are TRBV28 and TRBJ2-3; 7 nucleotides line up with TRBD2. The trim removed 2 bases at V and 1 base at J, leaving 3 bases unmatched. Germline lookup yields CDR1 MDHEN and CDR2 SYDVKM. The CDR3 runs to 15 residues. The CDR3 DNA reads as TGTGCCAGCAGTTTAAGCGGGACCGGCACAGATACGCAGTATTTT. It translates to CASSLSGTGTDTQYF.

The chain joins TRBV19 to TRBJ2-7; 10 nucleotides line up with TRBD1. The CDR3 spans 14 residues. The junction had 4 bases not matched to a gene; V was cut back by 4 bases and J by 4 bases. Germline CDR1 and CDR2: LNHDA and SQIVND (reference sequence). DNA for the CDR3: TGTGCCAGTAGTACCGGGACAGGGGTATACGAGCAGTACTTC. It codes for CASSTGTGVYEQYF.

This chain links TRBV27 with TRBJ2-7; D possibly corresponds to TRBD2 (6 bases). The CDR3 sequence is 14 residues long. Germline V CDR1 and CDR2: MNHEY, SMNVEV (reference sequence). V lost 5 bases and J 5 bases, leaving 16 bases between the germline ends. CDR3 loop: CASSPESGRHEQYF. The CDR3 bases are TGTGCCAGCAGTCCGGAGAGCGGGCGCCACGAGCAGTACTTC.

The rearrangement joins TRBV7-8 to TRBJ1-1, with D perhaps TRBD1 (6 bases). The germline V gene encodes CDR1 SGHVS and CDR2 FQNEAQ. This CDR3 is 14 amino acids long. V shed 1 base and J shed 4 bases, with 10 bases lying between them. The CDR3 here is CASSLGAGVTEAFF. CDR3 nucleotides: TGTGCCAGCAGCTTAGGGGCAGGGGTCACTGAAGCTTTCTTT.

The rearrangement joins TRBV14 to TRBJ2-5; the match to TRBD1 covers 9 bases. J was trimmed by 1 base and V by 4 bases; bases with no gene match: 7. The germline V gene has CDR1 SGHDN and CDR2 FVKESK. The CDR3 loop spans 16 amino acids. The CDR3 spells CASSPGHRGLQETQYF. As DNA, the CDR3 is TGTGCCAGCAGCCCGGGGCACAGGGGGCTCCAAGAGACCCAGTACTTC. The full variable domain, with the rest looked up from reference TRBV14 and TRBJ2-5, is EAGVTQFPSHSVIEKGQTVTLRCDPISGHDNLYWYRRVMGKEIKFLLHFVKESKQDESGMPNNRFLAERTGGTYSTLKVQPAELEDSGVYFCASSPGHRGLQETQYFGPGTRLLVL.